This is a list of T cell receptor beta chains from one sample in a study of cytomegalovirus exposure and HLA in healthy donors. The repertoire was sequenced with immunoSEQ multiplex PCR; TCRdb's copy has only in-frame clones and lacks some. Of more than 150,000 clones detected, 85% appear once; the ten largest clones hold less than 2.5%. Source material: PBMCs. The receptor source for this set is a woman between 18 and 30 years old in good health and CMV-seronegative. Both conserved end residues are part of each CDR3. The order of the fields is J gene, clone size, V gene, D gene, CDR3 DNA, CDR3 protein. The D gene is left open where the match is weak. Expanded clones are given a class, and other clones once, few, many or no size at all.

>TRBJ2-3|once|TRBV29-1|NA
TGCAGCGTTGAGTCCGGGAGTGATACGCAGTATTTT
CSVESGSDTQYF
>TRBJ1-5|NA|TRBV6-1|NA
TGTGCCAGCAGTGAATCGGGACTTAGCAATCAGCCCCAGCATTTT
CASSESGLSNQPQHF
>TRBJ1-4|NA|TRBV19|NA
TGTGCCAGTAGTTTGGACGGCGGAGGGAGTAAAGAAAAACTGTTTTTT
CASSLDGGGSKEKLFF
>TRBJ2-2|few|TRBV27|TRBD1
TGTGCCAGCAGGGGACAGCCGAACACCGGGGAGCTGTTTTTT
CASRGQPNTGELFF
>TRBJ2-7|NA|TRBV10-3|TRBD2
TGTGCCATCAGTGACCCCTTAGGGCTAGCGGGAGTCGAGCAGTACTTC
CAISDPLGLAGVEQYF
>TRBJ1-2|NA|TRBV7-2|NA
TGTGCCAGCTCTTATTCGGGGTATGGCTACACCTTC
CASSYSGYGYTF
>TRBJ2-1|NA|TRBV4-3|TRBD2
TGCGCCAGCAGCCAAGATCAAAGTTTTGGCGGGGGGGCATACAATGAGCAGTTCTTC
CASSQDQSFGGGAYNEQFF
>TRBJ2-1|NA|TRBV2|NA
TGTGCCAGCAGGGAGACAGGCGAGCAGTTCTTC
CASRETGEQFF
>TRBJ2-1|NA|TRBV2|TRBD2
TGTGCCAGCGGTCTAGCGGGAAGTGAGCAGTTCTTC
CASGLAGSEQFF
>TRBJ2-5|NA|TRBV7-2|TRBD2
TGTGCCAGCAGCTTAGAGGCTAGCGGACAAGGGACCCAGTACTTC
CASSLEASGQGTQYF
>TRBJ1-1|NA|TRBV15|NA
TGTGCCACCAGCCGCGGATCTTTCCGGGGGACTGAAGCTTTCTTT
CATSRGSFRGTEAFF
>TRBJ2-1|once|TRBV2|TRBD2
TGTGCCAGCAGTGAAGTTGGAGCGGGAGTCTCCTACAATGAGCAGTTCTTC
CASSEVGAGVSYNEQFF
>TRBJ1-2|NA|TRBV18|TRBD1
TGTGCCAGCTCACCGCGGGACAGGGTCAGCGATGGCTACACCTTC
CASSPRDRVSDGYTF
>TRBJ2-3|NA|TRBV4-3|NA
TGCGCCAGCAGCCAAGACAGGGCGGCTTATGCGGATACGCAGTATTTT
CASSQDRAAYADTQYF
>TRBJ1-1|NA|TRBV5-1|NA
TGCGCCAGCAGCCGTACTGGGCAGGGTGGGACTGAAGCTTTCTTT
CASSRTGQGGTEAFF
>TRBJ2-7|NA|TRBV4-2|NA
TGTGCCAGCAGCCAAGATCTGGGCCAGGCCCTTGGAGAGCAGTACTTC
CASSQDLGQALGEQYF
>TRBJ2-5|NA|TRBV5-1|NA
TGCGCCTCCTCCCGACAGGGGAGGGGTGAAGAGACCCAGTACTTC
CASSRQGRGEETQYF
>TRBJ2-7|NA|TRBV4-1|NA
TGCGCCAGCAGCCAAGCGACCACGACGGGCTACGAGCAGTACTTC
CASSQATTTGYEQYF
>TRBJ2-2|NA|TRBV19|NA
TGTGCCAGTAGTAGCCCCTCCGGCGGGTACGGGGAGCTGTTTTTT
CASSSPSGGYGELFF
>TRBJ2-2|NA|TRBV9|NA
TGTGCCAGCAGCGGACTCATAGGAGGTGCCGGGGAGCTGTTTTTT
CASSGLIGGAGELFF
>TRBJ2-5|NA|TRBV5-1|NA
TGCGCCAGCAGCCCCCCACGGGGTGGAGAGACCCAGTACTTC
CASSPPRGGETQYF
>TRBJ2-7|NA|TRBV18|TRBD1
TGTGCCAGCTCATCCGGGACAGGGGTCGTGGTCGAGCAGTACTTC
CASSSGTGVVVEQYF
>TRBJ1-1|few|TRBV19|NA
TGTGCCAGTTGGGGGCCGCCTGAAGCTTTCTTT
CASWGPPEAFF
>TRBJ2-2|NA|TRBV11-3|TRBD2
TGTGCCAGCAGCTCGCGGGGGACGAACACCGGGGAGCTGTTTTTT
CASSSRGTNTGELFF
>TRBJ2-1|NA|TRBV11-2|TRBD2
TGTGCCAGCAGCTTACGAGCGGGGAGCTCCTACAATGAGCAGTTCTTC
CASSLRAGSSYNEQFF
>TRBJ1-6|NA|TRBV2|NA
TGTGCCAGCAACAGGGAGAATAATTCACCCCTCCACTTT
CASNRENNSPLHF
>TRBJ1-5|NA|TRBV21-1|NA
TGTGCCAGTCGGGCCTGGAGGGTCAGCAATCAGCCCCAGCATTTT
CASRAWRVSNQPQHF
>TRBJ1-2|NA|TRBV18|TRBD1
TGTGCCAGCTCACCGGGGACAGGGAAGAACTATGGCTACACCTTC
CASSPGTGKNYGYTF
>TRBJ2-3|NA|TRBV7-8|TRBD2
TGTGCCAGCAGTTCACCGGGACTAGCGGGGAGAGATACGCAGTATTTT
CASSSPGLAGRDTQYF
>TRBJ1-2|NA|TRBV27|TRBD1
TGTGCCAGCAGTTTATCCCCCACCGGGACAGGGGACCCTTCACACTATGGCTACACCTTC
CASSLSPTGTGDPSHYGYTF
>TRBJ1-5|NA|TRBV10-2|NA
TGCGCCAGCAGGTGGGGGCAGGGTGACAATCAGCCCCAGCATTTT
CASRWGQGDNQPQHF
>TRBJ2-1|NA|TRBV28|NA
TGTGCCAGCAGTCTCCCGGGACTTAGCTACAATGAGCAGTTCTTC
CASSLPGLSYNEQFF
>TRBJ2-1|NA|TRBV7-2|NA
TGTGCCAGCAGCCCCCTCAGCTCCTACAATGAGCAGTTCTTC
CASSPLSSYNEQFF
>TRBJ1-4|NA|TRBV11-2|NA
TGTGCCGGCAGCTTAGCTGAGGGGGTGGTTAATGAAAAACTGTTTTTT
CAGSLAEGVVNEKLFF
>TRBJ1-1|few|TRBV30|TRBD1
TGTGCCTTCAGGGGGTTTTCTTTGAACACTGAAGCTTTCTTT
CAFRGFSLNTEAFF
>TRBJ1-2|NA|TRBV7-9|TRBD1
TGTGCCAGCAGTTCGGGACAGGGAGACTATGGCTACACCTTC
CASSSGQGDYGYTF
>TRBJ1-1|NA|TRBV9|NA
TGTGCCAGCACCCAAGCGGGGGGCTGGAACACTGAAGCTTTCTTT
CASTQAGGWNTEAFF
>TRBJ1-4|few|TRBV9|NA
TGTGCCAGCAGCCCTACTTTAGACGGGGTAGATAATGAAAAACTGTTTTTT
CASSPTLDGVDNEKLFF
>TRBJ2-3|NA|TRBV27|TRBD2
TGTGCCAGCAGTTTATCGAGCGCGGGGGGGTTCCCAGATACGCAGTATTTT
CASSLSSAGGFPDTQYF
>TRBJ1-6|few|TRBV4-3|NA
TGCGCCAGCAGCCAAGACCCCGGGGACTATAATTCACCCCTCCACTTT
CASSQDPGDYNSPLHF
>TRBJ2-7|NA|TRBV14|NA
TGTGCCAGCAGTGGCGGTTCAGCCTCTAGCTCCTACGAGCAGTACTTC
CASSGGSASSSYEQYF
>TRBJ2-7|NA|TRBV25-1|TRBD2
TGTGCCAGCAGTGAATATATTGGCGGGAGGGGCGAGCAGTACTTC
CASSEYIGGRGEQYF
>TRBJ2-7|NA|TRBV28|NA
TGTGCCAGCAGTGGATATATGGACAGAAACGAGCAGTACTTC
CASSGYMDRNEQYF
>TRBJ2-3|NA|TRBV9|NA
TGTGCCAGCAGCGAGGGGCCCAGCACAGATACGCAGTATTTT
CASSEGPSTDTQYF
>TRBJ1-2|NA|TRBV5-6|TRBD1
TGTGCCAGCAGCTTGGGGACAGGGTTGTATGGCTACACCTTC
CASSLGTGLYGYTF